The rows below give T cell receptor beta chains drawn from one sample of a study of cytomegalovirus exposure and HLA in healthy donors. Clones were read by immunoSEQ multiplex PCR, and TCRdb kept only the in-frame ones, dropping some. The data contain about 98,000 clones, 55% to 80% of them singletons. Input material: PBMCs. Source of these receptors: a human donor in good health. Both conserved end residues are part of each CDR3.

v_call: TRBV9; j_call: TRBJ1-5; cdr3_aa: CASSAGQGGNQPQHF
v_call: TRBV25-1; j_call: TRBJ2-1; cdr3_aa: CASSGPTSGKNEQFF
v_call: TRBV10-1; j_call: TRBJ2-7; cdr3_aa: CASSPDRISYEQYF
v_call: TRBV5-1; j_call: TRBJ2-3; cdr3_aa: CASSVLLGDTQYF
v_call: TRBV11-2; j_call: TRBJ2-1; cdr3_aa: CASSKASGSVYEQFF
v_call: TRBV11-2; j_call: TRBJ2-2; cdr3_aa: CASSLVGLAGGWNTGELFF
v_call: TRBV15; j_call: TRBJ2-4; cdr3_aa: CATSARRVDIQYF
v_call: TRBV9; j_call: TRBJ2-1; cdr3_aa: CASSVRGLAPYNEQFF
v_call: TRBV7-2; j_call: TRBJ2-5; cdr3_aa: CASSLGQGGTQYF
v_call: TRBV19; j_call: TRBJ2-7; cdr3_aa: CASSIKTDPYYEQYF